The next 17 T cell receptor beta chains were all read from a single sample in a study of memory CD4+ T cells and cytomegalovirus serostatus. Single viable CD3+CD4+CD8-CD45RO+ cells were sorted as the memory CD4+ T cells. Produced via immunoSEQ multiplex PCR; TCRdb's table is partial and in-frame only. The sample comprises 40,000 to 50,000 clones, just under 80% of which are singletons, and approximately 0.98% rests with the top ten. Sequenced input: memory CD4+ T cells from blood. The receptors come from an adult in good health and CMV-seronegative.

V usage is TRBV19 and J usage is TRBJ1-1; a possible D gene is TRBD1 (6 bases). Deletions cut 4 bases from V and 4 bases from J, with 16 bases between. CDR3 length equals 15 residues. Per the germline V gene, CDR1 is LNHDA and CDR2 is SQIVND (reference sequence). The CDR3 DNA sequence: TGTGCCAGTAGTACGGACCACAGGGTTCCCACTGAAGCTTTCTTT. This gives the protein CASSTDHRVPTEAFF. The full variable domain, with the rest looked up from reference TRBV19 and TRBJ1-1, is DGGITQSPKYLFRKEGQNVTLSCEQNLNHDAMYWYRQDPGQGLRLIYYSQIVNDFQKGDIAEGYSVSREKKESFPLTVTSAQKNPTAFYLCASSTDHRVPTEAFFGQGTRLTVV.

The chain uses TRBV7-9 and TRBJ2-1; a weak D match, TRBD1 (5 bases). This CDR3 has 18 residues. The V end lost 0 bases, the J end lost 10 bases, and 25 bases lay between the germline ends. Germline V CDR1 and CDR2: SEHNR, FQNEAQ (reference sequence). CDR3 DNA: TGTGCCAGCAGCTTAGCGCTAAACAGGCAACAAGAAAAGGAGGAGCAGTTCTTC. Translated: CASSLALNRQQEKEEQFF.

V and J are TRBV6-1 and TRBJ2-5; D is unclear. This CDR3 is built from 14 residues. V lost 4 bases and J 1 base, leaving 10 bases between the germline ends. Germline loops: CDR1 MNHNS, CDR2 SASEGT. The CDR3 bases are TGTGCCAGCAGTGCCGTCAGGCCCCAAGAGACCCAGTACTTC. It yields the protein CASSAVRPQETQYF.

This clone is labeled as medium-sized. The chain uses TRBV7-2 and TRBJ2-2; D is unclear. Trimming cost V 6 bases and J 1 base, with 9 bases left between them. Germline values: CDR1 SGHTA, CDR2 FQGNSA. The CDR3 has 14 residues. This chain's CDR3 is CASRFRVNTGELFF. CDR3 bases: TGTGCCAGCAGATTTAGAGTGAACACCGGGGAGCTGTTTTTT. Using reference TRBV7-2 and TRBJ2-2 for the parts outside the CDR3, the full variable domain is GAGVSQSPSNKVTEKGKDVELRCDPISGHTALYWYRQSLGQGLEFLIYFQGNSAPDKSGLPSDRFSAERTGGSVSTLTIQRTQQEDSAVYLCASRFRVNTGELFFGEGSRLTVL.

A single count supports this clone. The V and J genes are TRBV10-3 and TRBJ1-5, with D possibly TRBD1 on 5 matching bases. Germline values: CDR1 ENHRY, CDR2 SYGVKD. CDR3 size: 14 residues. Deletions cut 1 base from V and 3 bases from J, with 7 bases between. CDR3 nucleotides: TGTGCCATCAGTGAGTTAGGGGACAATCAGCCCCAGCATTTT. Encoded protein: CAISELGDNQPQHF.

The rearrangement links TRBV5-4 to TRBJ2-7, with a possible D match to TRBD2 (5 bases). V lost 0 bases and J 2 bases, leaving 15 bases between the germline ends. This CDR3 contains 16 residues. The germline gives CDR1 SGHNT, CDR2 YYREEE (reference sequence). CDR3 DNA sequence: TGTGCCAGCAGCTTGGCCCCCAGCGGCCCAACCTACGAGCAGTACTTC. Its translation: CASSLAPSGPTYEQYF.

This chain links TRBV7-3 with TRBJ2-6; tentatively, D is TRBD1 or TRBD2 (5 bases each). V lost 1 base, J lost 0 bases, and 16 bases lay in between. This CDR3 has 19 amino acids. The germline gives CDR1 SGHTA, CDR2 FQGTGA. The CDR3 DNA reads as TGTGCCAGCAGCTTAAAGGGACGGCTGGCGGGCTCTGGGGCCAACGTCCTGACTTTC. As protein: CASSLKGRLAGSGANVLTF.

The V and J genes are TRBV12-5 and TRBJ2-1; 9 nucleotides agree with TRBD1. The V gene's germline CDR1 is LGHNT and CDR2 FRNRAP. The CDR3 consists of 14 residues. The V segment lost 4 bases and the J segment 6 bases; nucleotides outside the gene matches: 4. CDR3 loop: CASGWGQGVNEQFF. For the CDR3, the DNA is TGTGCTAGTGGTTGGGGACAGGGAGTCAATGAGCAGTTCTTC.

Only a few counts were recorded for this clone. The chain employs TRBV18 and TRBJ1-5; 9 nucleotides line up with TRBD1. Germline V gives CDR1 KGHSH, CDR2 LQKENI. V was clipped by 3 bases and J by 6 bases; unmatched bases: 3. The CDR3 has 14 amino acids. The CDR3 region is CASSPEQGAQPQHF. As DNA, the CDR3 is TGTGCCAGCTCACCCGAACAGGGGGCTCAGCCCCAGCATTTT.

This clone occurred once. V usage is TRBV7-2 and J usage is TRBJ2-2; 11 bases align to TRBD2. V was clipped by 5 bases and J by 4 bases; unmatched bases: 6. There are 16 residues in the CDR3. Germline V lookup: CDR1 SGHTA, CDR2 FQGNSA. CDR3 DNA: TGTGCCAGCAGCCCGCGACTAGCGGGGCGCACCGGGGAGCTGTTTTTT. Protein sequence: CASSPRLAGRTGELFF.

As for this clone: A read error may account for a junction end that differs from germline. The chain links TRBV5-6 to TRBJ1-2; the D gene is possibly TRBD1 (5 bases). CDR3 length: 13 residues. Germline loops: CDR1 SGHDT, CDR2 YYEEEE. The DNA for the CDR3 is TGTGCCAGCAGGTCCGGGACGGCCTATAGCTACACCTTC. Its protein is CASRSGTAYSYTF. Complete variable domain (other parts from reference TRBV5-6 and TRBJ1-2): DAGVTQSPTHLIKTRGQQVTLRCSPKSGHDTVSWYQQALGQGPQFIFQYYEEEERQRGNFPDRFSGHQFPNYSSELNVNALLLGDSALYLCASRSGTAYSYTFGSGTRLTVV.

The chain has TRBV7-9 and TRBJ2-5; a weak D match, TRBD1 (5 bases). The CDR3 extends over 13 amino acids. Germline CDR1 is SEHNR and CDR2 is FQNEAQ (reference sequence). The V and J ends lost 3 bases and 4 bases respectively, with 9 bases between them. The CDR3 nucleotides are TGTGCCAGCAGCTTGCACACAGGAGAGACCCAGTACTTC. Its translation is CASSLHTGETQYF.

The CDR3 nucleotides are TGCGCCAGCAGCTTGGAGCGGGGGGTCCACCAAGAGACCCAGTACTTC. Protein product: CASSLERGVHQETQYF. The rearrangement links TRBV5-1 to TRBJ2-5, with TRBD2 identical over 9 bases. CDR1 SGHRS and CDR2 YFSETQ come from the germline V gene. V gave up 0 bases and J gave up 0 bases; unmatched junction bases: 3. The CDR3 loop spans 16 amino acids.

The CDR3, as DNA: TGTGCCAGCAGTTACCTCGGACAGAACTATGGCTACACCTTC. Protein sequence: CASSYLGQNYGYTF. The rearrangement links TRBV6-6 to TRBJ1-2; the D gene is possibly TRBD1 (6 bases). The CDR3 loop spans 14 amino acids. From germline, CDR1 is MNHNY and CDR2 SVGAGI (reference sequence). Trimming removed 2 bases from V and 2 bases from J, with 9 bases in between.

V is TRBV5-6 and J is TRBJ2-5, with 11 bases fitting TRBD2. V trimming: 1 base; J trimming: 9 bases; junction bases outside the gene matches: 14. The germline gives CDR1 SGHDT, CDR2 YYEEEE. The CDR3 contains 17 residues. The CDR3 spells CASSLTRLAGNRGAQYF. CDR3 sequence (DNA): TGTGCCAGCAGCTTGACTCGACTAGCGGGAAACCGGGGGGCCCAGTACTTC.

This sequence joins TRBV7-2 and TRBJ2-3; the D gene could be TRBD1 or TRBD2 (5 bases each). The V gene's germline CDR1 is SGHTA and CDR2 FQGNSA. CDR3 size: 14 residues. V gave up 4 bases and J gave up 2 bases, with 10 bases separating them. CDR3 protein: CASSWGSYTDTQYF. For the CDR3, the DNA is TGTGCCAGCAGCTGGGGGAGCTACACAGATACGCAGTATTTT.

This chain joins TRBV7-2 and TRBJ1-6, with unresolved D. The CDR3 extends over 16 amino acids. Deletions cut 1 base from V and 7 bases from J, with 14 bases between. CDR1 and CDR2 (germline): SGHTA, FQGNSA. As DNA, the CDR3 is TGTGCCAGCAGCTTAGACCCCCTTGCAGGCAATTCACCCCTCCACTTT. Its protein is CASSLDPLAGNSPLHF.